This T cell receptor (beta chain) was documented in a study of vaccination and CD4 T cells after COVID-19. Study details: SARS-CoV-2 PCR on nasal swabs had been positive for the convalescent patients; some ten were mild and one was severe.

The treatment is: roughly 10-day PBMC culture with coronavirus spike peptide pools or control peptides (ViraFEST assay). Cultured CD4+ T-cell DNA underwent Oncomine TCR Beta short-read sequencing. TCRdb itself ran the PCR reads through MiXCR, one entry per CDR3 protein. The data show over 13,000 distinct CDR3 sequences, with roughly half seen just once and about 13% held by the top ten. Trimming shortened V by 4 bases and J by 0 bases, and 10 bases separated the two germline ends. Looked up from germline, CDR1 is MNHNS and CDR2 is SASEGT. The length of the CDR3 is 15 residues. In the case of this clonotype: Its antigen is still unknown.

Sequencing was performed on CD4+ T cells from blood, cultured in vitro. This chain uses TRBV6-1 with TRBJ1-3; D uncertain. The clonotype comes from a human donor who had recovered from COVID-19. The CDR3 sequence is CASSGGSSSGNTIYF. CDR3 coding DNA: TGTGCCAGCAGTGGTGGCAGTAGCTCTGGAAACACCATATATTTT.